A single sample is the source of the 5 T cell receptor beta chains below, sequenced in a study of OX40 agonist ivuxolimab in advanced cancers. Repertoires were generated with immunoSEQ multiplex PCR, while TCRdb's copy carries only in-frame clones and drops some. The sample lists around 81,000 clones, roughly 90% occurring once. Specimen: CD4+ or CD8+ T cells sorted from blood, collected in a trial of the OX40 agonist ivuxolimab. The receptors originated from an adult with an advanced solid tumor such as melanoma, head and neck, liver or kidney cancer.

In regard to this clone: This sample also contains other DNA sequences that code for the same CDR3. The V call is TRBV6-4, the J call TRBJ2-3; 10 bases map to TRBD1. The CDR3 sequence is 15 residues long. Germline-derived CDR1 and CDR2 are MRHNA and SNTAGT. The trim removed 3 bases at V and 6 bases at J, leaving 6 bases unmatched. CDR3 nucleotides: TGTGCCAGCAGTGATACCGGGACAGGGGCCGATACGCAGTATTTT. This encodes CASSDTGTGADTQYF.

CDR3: CASSGMSSYEQYF. The CDR3 DNA follows: TGTGCCAGCAGCGGTATGAGCTCCTACGAGCAGTACTTC. The chain couples TRBV27 to TRBJ2-7; D unclear. This CDR3 contains 13 residues. Germline V gene lookup returns CDR1 MNHEY and CDR2 SMNVEV (reference sequence). V shed 6 bases and J shed 0 bases, with 9 bases lying between them.

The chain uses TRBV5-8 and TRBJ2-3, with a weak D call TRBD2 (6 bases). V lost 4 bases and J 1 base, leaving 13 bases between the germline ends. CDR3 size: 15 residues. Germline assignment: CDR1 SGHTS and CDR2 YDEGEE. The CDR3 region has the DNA TGTGCCAGCAGCCTCGAGGGGACTCGCACAGATACGCAGTATTTT. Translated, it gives CASSLEGTRTDTQYF.

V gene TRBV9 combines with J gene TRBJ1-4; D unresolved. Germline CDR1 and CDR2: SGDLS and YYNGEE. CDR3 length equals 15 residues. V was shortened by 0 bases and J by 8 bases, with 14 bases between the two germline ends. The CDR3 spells CASSVDVGISEKLFF. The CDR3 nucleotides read TGTGCCAGCAGCGTAGATGTGGGGATCAGCGAAAAACTGTTTTTT.

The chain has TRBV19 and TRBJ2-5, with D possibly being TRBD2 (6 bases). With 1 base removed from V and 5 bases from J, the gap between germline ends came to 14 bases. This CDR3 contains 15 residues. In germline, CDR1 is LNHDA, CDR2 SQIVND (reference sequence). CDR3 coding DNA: TGTGCCAGTAGTATAGGGGAGGCCCCTTTGGAGACCCAGTACTTC. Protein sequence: CASSIGEAPLETQYF.